This TCR beta chain was observed in a study of T and B cells in COVID-19 patients. In the study overall: Critical illness requiring mechanical ventilation or extracorporeal membrane oxygenation affected 12 of 20 active-infection patients.

Multiplex PCR with BIOMED2 TRB-A/B primer pools amplified TRB rearrangements. One entry per CDR3 protein, called by TCRdb with MiXCR from the multiplex PCR reads. The table has under 8,500 distinct CDR3 sequences, less than 35% seen once. From blood, roughly 250-500 ng of genomic DNA served as TRB template. The CDR3 spans 12 residues. V was cut by 2 bases and J by 6 bases, with 6 bases left in between. By share, this clonotype ranks as medium-sized. Its antigen is unidentified. Study-wide results and caveats: In COVID-19 patients, T cell receptor beta variable and joining gene use was reportedly strongly skewed. CD4+, regulatory T cell, CD8+ and sorted SARS-CoV-2-responsive or tetramer+ T cells were not yet sequenced. Clonality of TRB repertoires was high in active COVID-19; recovery brought above-healthy diversity and richness.

J is TRBJ2-3 and V is TRBV12-3 or TRBV12-4, with unresolved D. This TCR was sampled from a human donor who had recovered from COVID-19. The sequenced sample was blood. The CDR3 region has the DNA TGTGCCAGCAGTTTATTCCCCGATACGCAGTATTTT. Amino acid sequence: CASSLFPDTQYF.